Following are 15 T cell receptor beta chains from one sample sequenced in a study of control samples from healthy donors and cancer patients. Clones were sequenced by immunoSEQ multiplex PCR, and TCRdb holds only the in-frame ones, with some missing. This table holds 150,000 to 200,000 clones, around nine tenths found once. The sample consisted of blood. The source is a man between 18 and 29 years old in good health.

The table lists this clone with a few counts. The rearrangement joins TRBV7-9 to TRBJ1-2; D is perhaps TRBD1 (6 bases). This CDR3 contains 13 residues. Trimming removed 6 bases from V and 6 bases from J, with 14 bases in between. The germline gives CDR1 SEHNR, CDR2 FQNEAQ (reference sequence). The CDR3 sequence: CASRSTGRHGYTF. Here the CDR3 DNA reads TGTGCCAGCAGGTCTACAGGGCGTCATGGCTACACCTTC.

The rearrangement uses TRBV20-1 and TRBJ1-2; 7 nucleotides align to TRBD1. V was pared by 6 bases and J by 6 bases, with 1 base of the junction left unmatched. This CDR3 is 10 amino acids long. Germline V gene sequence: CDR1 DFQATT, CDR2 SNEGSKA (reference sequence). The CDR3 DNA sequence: TGCAGTGCCAGGGGGGATGGCTACACCTTC. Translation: CSARGDGYTF.

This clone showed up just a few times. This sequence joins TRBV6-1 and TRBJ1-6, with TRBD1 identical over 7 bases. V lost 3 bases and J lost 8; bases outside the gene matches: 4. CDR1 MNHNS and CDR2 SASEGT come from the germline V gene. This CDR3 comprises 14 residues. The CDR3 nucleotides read TGTGCCAGCAGTGAGTCACAGGGGTATTCACCCCTCCACTTT. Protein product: CASSESQGYSPLHF.

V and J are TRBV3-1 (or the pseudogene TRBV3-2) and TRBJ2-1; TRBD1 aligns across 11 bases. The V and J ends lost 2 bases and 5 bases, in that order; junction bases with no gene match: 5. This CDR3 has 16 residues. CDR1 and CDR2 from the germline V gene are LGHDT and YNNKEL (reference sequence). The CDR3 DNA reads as TGTGCCAGCAGCCAAACCGGACAGGGGGCCCACAATGAGCAGTTCTTC. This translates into CASSQTGQGAHNEQFF.

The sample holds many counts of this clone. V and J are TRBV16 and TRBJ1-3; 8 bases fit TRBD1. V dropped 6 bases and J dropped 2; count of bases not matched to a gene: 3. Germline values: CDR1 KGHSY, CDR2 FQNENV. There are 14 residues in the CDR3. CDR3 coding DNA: TGTGCCAGCAGATGGACAGGGCCTGGAAACACCATATATTTT. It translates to CASRWTGPGNTIYF.

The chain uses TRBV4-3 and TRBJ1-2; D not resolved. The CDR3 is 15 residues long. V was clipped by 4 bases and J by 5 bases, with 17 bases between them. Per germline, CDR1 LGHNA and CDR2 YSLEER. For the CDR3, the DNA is TGCGCCAGCAGCCCAGCCCGGATCCGAGCGTATGGCTACACCTTC. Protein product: CASSPARIRAYGYTF.

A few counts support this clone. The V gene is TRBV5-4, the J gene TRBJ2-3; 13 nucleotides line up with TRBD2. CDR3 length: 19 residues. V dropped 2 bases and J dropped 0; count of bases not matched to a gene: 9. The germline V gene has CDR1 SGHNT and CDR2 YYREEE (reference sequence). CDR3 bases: TGTGCCAGCAGCTTTCGGACTAGCGGGGGCCCTAAAAGCACAGATACGCAGTATTTT. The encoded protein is CASSFRTSGGPKSTDTQYF.

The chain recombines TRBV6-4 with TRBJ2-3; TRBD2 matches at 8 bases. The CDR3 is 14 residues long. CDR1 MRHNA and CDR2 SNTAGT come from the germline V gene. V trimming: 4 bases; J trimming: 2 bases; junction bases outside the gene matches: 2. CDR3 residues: CASSGGGPTDTQYF. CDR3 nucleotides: TGTGCCAGCAGTGGCGGGGGGCCCACAGATACGCAGTATTTT.

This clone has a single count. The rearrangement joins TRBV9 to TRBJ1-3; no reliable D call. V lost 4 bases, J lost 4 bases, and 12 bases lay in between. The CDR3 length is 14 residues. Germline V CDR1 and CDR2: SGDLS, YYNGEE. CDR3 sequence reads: CASSLELQGNTIYF. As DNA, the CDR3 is TGTGCCAGCAGCCTCGAATTGCAGGGAAACACCATATATTTT.

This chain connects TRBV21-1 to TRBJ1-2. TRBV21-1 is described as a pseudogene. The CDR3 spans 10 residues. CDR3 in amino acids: CASSPYGYTF. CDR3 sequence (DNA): TGTGCCAGCAGCCCCTACGGCTACACCTTC.

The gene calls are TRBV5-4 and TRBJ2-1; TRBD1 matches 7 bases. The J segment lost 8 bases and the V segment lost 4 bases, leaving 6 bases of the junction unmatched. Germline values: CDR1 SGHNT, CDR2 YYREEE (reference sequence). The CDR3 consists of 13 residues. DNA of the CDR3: TGTGCCAGCAGCCCACAGGGGAGCGATGAGCAGTTCTTC. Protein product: CASSPQGSDEQFF.

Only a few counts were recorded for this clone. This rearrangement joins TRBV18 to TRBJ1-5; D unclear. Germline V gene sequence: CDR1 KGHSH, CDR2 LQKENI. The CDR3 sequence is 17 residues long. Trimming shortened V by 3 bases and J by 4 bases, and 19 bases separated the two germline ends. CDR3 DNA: TGTGCCAGCTCACCTGAATTACGGGTCGAGGGAAATCAGCCCCAGCATTTT. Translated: CASSPELRVEGNQPQHF.

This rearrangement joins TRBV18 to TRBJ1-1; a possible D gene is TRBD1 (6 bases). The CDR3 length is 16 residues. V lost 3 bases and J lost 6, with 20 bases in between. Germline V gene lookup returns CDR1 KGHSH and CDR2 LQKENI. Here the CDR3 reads CASSPSGGTRTAEAFF. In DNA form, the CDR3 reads TGTGCCAGCTCACCCTCCGGAGGGACACGAACAGCTGAAGCTTTCTTT.

The CDR3 loop is CASSPPGKAYEQYF. CDR3 nucleotide sequence: TGTGCCAGCAGTCCCCCAGGGAAAGCCTACGAGCAGTACTTC. V gene TRBV27 combines with J gene TRBJ2-7, with D tentatively TRBD1 (5 bases). Germline CDR1 reads MNHEY; CDR2 reads SMNVEV (reference sequence). The CDR3 sequence is 14 residues long. V was cut by 5 bases and J by 2 bases, with 13 bases left in between.

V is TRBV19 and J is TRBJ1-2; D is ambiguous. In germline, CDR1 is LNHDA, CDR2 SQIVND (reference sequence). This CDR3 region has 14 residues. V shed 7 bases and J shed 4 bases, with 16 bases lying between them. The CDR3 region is CASTHDNNGYGYTF. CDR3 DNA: TGTGCCAGTACCCACGACAACAACGGCTATGGCTACACCTTC.